A selection of T cell receptor beta chains follows, all from one sample in a study of blood T cells in healthy people across ages. TCRdb itself ran the 5' RACE reads through MiXCR, one entry per CDR3 protein. Of fewer than 750,000 distinct CDR3 sequences listed, under 55% were seen once; the top ten hold roughly 24%. Specimen: blood. These TCRs come from a man aged 80 or over in good health. The CDR3 runs from the conserved cysteine through the conserved F or W. Size is stated for part of the rows, as once, few or many counts, or as a class when the clone is expanded.

TRBV6-2/TRBV6-3	few	TRBJ2-5	CASQTIRDRGSETQYF
TRBV12-3/TRBV12-4	few	NA	CASSFSRGPNEQYF
TRBV2	NA	TRBJ2-3	CASSGTGTVDTQYF
TRBV6-1	NA	TRBJ1-6	CASRPTLENRGGNSPLHF
TRBV4-1	few	TRBJ2-3	CASSQTYQLAGDTDTQYF
TRBV20-1	few	TRBJ2-3	CSPLGGAGGDTQYF
TRBV7-2	NA	TRBJ2-3	CASGKGASTDTQYF
TRBV7-9	NA	NA	CASSLRETKLETQYF
TRBV7-3	NA	TRBJ1-1	CASSPDRKMIATEAFF
TRBV15	NA	TRBJ2-4	CATSRVADKNIQYF
TRBV29-1	NA	TRBJ1-2	CSAAGGPYGYTF
TRBV6-6	NA	TRBJ2-7	CASSYSKTVTYEQYF
TRBV21-1	few	TRBJ2-1	CASSLDPLVDEQFF
TRBV10-3	once	NA	CAISGTGSYEQYF
TRBV2	NA	TRBJ2-5	CASRAGWVGETQYF
TRBV27	NA	TRBJ2-7	CASSSQQGAYEQYF
TRBV3-1	few	TRBJ2-1	CASSQRRGSYNEQFF
TRBV12-3/TRBV12-4	NA	TRBJ2-3	CASGFEGTSGRTDTQYF
TRBV15	NA	TRBJ1-1	CATSNQGLGTEAFF
TRBV28	NA	TRBJ1-1	CASSPPGPRMNTEAFF
TRBV7-9	few	TRBJ1-1	CASSPPGQGAEAFF